This T cell receptor (beta chain) was documented in a study of blood T cell repertoires in COVID-19. Overall study: In each case, the material was cDNA or gDNA derived from T cells, B-cell-depleted T cells, or PBMCs.

With V trimmed by 4 bases and J by 1 base, 8 bases remained unmatched. The V gene's germline CDR1 is SGHVS and CDR2 FQNEAQ. CDR3 size: 18 residues. Original handling: Nucleated cell number was recorded as an estimate derived from reference gene primer amplification. Profiled with immunoSEQ multiplex PCR; TCRdb holds only in-frame clones, not every one. V and J calls and clone size come straight from that table; D and trimming were deduced from the DNA. The data contain roughly 250,000 clones, about nine tenths of them singletons. The TCR was taken from a man in his 60s who had recovered from COVID-19. The chain has TRBV7-8 and TRBJ2-6, with TRBD2 matching 9 bases. The material sequenced was peripheral blood. CDR3 sequence reads: CASSSGVAGESGANVLTF. CDR3 nucleotides: TGTGCCAGCAGCTCCGGGGTAGCGGGAGAGTCTGGGGCCAACGTCCTGACTTTC.